This TCR beta chain was identified in a study of T cells after yellow fever vaccination. With 8 bases clipped from V and 5 bases from J, the junction kept 3 bases outside the gene matches. CDR1 is SGHTA and CDR2 is FQGNSA in the germline V gene. The CDR3 has 12 amino acids. One entry per CDR3 protein results from TCRdb running MiXCR on the 5' RACE reads. The data show 300,000 to 350,000 distinct CDR3 sequences, 3.5% to 4.5% seen once. This clonotype was observed a handful of times. This sample comprised PBMCs, obtained 15 days after the yellow fever booster vaccination. The sequence was obtained from a man between 18 and 35 years old who received the YFV17D yellow fever vaccine. This chain links TRBV7-2 with TRBJ1-2, with 9 nucleotides matching TRBD1. The CDR3 loop reads CASRTGDYGYTF. In DNA, the CDR3 is TGTGCCAGCCGGACAGGGGATTATGGCTACACCTTC.